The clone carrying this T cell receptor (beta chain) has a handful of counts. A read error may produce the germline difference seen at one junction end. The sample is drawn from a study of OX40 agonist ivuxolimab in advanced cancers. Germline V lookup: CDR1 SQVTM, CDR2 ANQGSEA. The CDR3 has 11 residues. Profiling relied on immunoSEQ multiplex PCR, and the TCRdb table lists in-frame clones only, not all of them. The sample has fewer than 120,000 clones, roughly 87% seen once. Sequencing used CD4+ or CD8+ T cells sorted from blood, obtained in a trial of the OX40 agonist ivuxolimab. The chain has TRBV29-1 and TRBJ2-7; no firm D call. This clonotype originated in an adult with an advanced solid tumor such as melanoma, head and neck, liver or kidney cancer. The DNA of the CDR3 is TGCAGCGTCCTGGACGGCTACGGGCAGTACTTC. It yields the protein CSVLDGYGQYF.